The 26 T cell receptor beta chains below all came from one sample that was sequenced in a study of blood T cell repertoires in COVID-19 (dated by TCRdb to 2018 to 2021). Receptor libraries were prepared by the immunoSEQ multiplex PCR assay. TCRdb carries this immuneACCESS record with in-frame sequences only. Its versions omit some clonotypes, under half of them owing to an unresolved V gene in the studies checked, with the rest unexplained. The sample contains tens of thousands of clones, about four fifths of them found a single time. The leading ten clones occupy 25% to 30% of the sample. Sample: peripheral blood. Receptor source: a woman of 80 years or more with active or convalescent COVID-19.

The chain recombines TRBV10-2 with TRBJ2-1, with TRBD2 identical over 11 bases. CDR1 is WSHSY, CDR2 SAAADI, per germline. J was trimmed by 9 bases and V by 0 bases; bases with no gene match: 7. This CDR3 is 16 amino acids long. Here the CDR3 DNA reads TGCGCCAGCAGTGAGTCGAGGGCTAGCGGGGGGCGTGAGCAGTTCTTC. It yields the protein CASSESRASGGREQFF.

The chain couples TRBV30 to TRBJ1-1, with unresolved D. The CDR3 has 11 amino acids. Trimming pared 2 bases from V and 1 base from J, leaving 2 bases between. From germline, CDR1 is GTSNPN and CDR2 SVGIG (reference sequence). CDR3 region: CAWSRNTEAFF. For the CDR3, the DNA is TGTGCCTGGAGTCGGAACACTGAAGCTTTCTTT. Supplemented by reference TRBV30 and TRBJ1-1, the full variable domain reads SQTIHQWPATLVQPVGSPLSLECTVEGTSNPNLYWYRQAAGRGLQLLFYSVGIGQISSEVPQNLSASRPQDRQFILSSKKLLLSDSGFYLCAWSRNTEAFFGQGTRLTVV.

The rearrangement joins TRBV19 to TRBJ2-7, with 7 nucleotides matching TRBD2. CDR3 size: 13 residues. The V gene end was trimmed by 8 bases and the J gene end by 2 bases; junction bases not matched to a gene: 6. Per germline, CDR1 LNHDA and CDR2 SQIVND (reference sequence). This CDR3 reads CASGPGTTYEQYF. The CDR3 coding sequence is TGTGCCAGTGGACCCGGGACTACCTACGAGCAGTACTTC.

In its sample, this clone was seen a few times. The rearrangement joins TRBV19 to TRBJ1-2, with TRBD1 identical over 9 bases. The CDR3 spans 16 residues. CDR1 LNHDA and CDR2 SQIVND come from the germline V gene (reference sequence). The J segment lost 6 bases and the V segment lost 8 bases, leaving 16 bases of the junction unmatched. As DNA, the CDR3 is TGTGCCAGTGTCCTTAGGACAGGGGATCAATTCGATGGCTACACCTTC. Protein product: CASVLRTGDQFDGYTF.

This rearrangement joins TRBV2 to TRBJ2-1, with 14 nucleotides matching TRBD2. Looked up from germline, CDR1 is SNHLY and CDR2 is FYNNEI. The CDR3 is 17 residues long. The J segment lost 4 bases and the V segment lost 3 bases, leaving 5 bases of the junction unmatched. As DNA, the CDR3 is TGTGCCAGCAGTGAGGGGAGGACTAGCGGGGGGTACAATGAGCAGTTCTTC. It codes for CASSEGRTSGGYNEQFF.

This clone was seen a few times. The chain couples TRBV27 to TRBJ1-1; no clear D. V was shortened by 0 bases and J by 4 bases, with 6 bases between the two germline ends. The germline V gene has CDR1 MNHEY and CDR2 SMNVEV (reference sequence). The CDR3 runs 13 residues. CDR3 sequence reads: CASSLSLGTEAFF. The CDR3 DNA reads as TGTGCCAGCAGTTTATCTCTCGGCACTGAAGCTTTCTTT.

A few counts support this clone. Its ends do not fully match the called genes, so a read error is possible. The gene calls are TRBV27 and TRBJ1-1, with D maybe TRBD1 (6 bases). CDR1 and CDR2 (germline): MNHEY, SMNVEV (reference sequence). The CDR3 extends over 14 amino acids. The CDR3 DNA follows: TGTGCCAGCAGTTTAAACAGGGTGAAAACTGAAGCTTTCTTT. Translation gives CASSLNRVKTEAFF.

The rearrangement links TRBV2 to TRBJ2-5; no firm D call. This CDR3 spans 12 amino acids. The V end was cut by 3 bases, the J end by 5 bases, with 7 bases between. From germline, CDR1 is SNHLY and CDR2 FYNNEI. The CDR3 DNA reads TGTGCCAGCAGTGAGGCAGTGGAGACCCAGTACTTC. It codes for CASSEAVETQYF. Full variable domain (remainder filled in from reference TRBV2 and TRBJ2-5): EPEVTQTPSHQVTQMGQEVILRCVPISNHLYFYWYRQILGQKVEFLVSFYNNEISEKSEIFDDQFSVERPDGSNFTLKIRSTKLEDSAMYFCASSEAVETQYFGPGTRLLVL.

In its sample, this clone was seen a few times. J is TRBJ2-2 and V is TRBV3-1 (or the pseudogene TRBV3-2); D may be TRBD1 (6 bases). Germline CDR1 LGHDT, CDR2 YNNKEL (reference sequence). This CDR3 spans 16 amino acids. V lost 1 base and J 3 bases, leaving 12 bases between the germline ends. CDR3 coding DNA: TGTGCCAGCAGCCAAGGGTCAGGGGTGGACACCGGGGAGCTGTTTTTT. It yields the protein CASSQGSGVDTGELFF.

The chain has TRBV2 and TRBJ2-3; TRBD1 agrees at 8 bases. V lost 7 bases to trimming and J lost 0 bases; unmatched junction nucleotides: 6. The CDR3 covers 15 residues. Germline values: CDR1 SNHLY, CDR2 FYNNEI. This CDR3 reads CASMRQGTSTDTQYF. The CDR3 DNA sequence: TGTGCCAGCATGCGACAGGGGACCAGCACAGATACGCAGTATTTT.

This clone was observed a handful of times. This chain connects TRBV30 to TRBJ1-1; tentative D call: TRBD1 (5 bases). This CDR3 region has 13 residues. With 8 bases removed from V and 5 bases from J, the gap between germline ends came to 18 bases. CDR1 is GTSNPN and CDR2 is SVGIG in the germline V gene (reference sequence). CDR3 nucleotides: TGTGCCGCCTGGGGAGGGGAAGGTACTGAAGCTTTCTTT. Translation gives CAAWGGEGTEAFF.

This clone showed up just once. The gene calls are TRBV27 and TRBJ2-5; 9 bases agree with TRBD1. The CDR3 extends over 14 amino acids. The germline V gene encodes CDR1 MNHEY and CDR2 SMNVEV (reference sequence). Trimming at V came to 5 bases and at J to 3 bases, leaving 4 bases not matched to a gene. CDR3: CASSDRTGEETQYF. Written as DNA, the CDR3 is TGTGCCAGCAGTGACCGGACAGGGGAAGAGACCCAGTACTTC.

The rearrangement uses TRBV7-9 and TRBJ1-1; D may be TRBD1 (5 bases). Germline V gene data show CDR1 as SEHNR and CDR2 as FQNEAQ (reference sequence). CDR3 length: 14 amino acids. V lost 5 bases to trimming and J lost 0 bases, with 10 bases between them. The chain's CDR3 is CASSGGGMNTEAFF. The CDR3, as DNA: TGTGCCAGCAGCGGGGGAGGAATGAACACTGAAGCTTTCTTT.

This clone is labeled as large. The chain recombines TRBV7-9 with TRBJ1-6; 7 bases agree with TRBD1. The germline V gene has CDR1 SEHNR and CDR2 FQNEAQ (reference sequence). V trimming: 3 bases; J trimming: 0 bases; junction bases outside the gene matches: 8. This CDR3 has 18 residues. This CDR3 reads CASSFWTGPGSYNSPLHF. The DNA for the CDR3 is TGTGCCAGCAGCTTCTGGACAGGCCCAGGCTCCTATAATTCACCCCTCCACTTT.

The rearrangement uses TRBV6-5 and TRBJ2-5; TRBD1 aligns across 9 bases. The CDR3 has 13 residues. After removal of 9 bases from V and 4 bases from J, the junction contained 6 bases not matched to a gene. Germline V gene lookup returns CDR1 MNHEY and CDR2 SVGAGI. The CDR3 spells CASYRGPGETQYF. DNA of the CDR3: TGTGCCAGTTACAGGGGGCCAGGAGAGACCCAGTACTTC.

The CDR3 region is CASSPPTRSYGNTIYF. The CDR3 bases are TGTGCCAGCAGTCCCCCGACTAGAAGTTATGGAAACACCATATATTTT. V usage is TRBV28 and J usage is TRBJ1-3; D is unclear. Per germline, CDR1 MDHEN and CDR2 SYDVKM. The CDR3 consists of 16 residues. V gave up 5 bases and J gave up 3 bases, with 17 bases separating them.

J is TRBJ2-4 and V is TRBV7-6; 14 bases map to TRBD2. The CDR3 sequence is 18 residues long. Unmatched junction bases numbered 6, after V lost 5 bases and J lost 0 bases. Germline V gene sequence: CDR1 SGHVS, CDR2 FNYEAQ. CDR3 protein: CASSPGLAGAPAKNIQYF. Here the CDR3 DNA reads TGTGCCAGCAGCCCGGGACTAGCGGGGGCCCCAGCCAAAAACATTCAGTACTTC.

The DNA of the CDR3 is TGTGCCAGCAGTTACCAGGGCGAGCAGTACTTC. Its translation: CASSYQGEQYF. This chain connects TRBV6-5 to TRBJ2-7; TRBD1 might be the D (5 bases). CDR1 and CDR2 from the germline V gene are MNHEY and SVGAGI. There are 11 residues in the CDR3. With 2 bases removed from V and 6 bases from J, the gap between germline ends came to 5 bases.

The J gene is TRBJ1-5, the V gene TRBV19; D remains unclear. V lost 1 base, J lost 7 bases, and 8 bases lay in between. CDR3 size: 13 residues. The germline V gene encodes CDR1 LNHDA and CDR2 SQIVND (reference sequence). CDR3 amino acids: CASSIAEGQPQHF. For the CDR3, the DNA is TGTGCCAGTAGTATAGCGGAGGGCCAGCCCCAGCATTTT.

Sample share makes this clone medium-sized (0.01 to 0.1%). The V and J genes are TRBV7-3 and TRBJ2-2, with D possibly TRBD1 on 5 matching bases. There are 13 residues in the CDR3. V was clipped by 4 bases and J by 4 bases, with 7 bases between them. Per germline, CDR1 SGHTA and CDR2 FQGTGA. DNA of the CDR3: TGTGCCAGCAGCTACAGGTCCACCGGGGAGCTGTTTTTT. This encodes CASSYRSTGELFF.

The CDR3 here is CASSQDWVQGYGYTF. For the CDR3, the DNA is TGCGCCAGCAGCCAAGATTGGGTGCAGGGTTATGGCTACACCTTC. The rearrangement joins TRBV4-3 to TRBJ1-2; possible D gene TRBD1, 5 bases. V gave up 0 bases and J gave up 5 bases, with 13 bases separating them. The CDR3 is 15 amino acids. The germline gives CDR1 LGHNA, CDR2 YSLEER.

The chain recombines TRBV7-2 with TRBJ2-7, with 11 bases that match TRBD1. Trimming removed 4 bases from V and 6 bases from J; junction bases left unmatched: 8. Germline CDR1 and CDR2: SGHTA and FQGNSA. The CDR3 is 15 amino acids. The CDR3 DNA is TGTGCCAGCAGCTCCCGCGGACAGGGGGCATTCGAGCAGTACTTC. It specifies CASSSRGQGAFEQYF.

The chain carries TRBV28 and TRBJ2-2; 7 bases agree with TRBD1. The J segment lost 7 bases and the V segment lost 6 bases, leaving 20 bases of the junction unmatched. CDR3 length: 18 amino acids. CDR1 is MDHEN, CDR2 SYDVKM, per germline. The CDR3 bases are TGTGCCAGCAGCAATAAATCGATCGGTAGGGGGCATAGCGGGGAGCTGTTTTTT. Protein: CASSNKSIGRGHSGELFF.

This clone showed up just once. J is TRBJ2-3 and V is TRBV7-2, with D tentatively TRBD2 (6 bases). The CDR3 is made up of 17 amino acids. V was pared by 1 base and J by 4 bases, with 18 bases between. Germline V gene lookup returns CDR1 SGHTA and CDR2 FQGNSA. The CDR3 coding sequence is TGTGCCAGCAGCTTAGGGACTAAGGGTCGGGTAGCAGATACGCAGTATTTT. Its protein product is CASSLGTKGRVADTQYF.

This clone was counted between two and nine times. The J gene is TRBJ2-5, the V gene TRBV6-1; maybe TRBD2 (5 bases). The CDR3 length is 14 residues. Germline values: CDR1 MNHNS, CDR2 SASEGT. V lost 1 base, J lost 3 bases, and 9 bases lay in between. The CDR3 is CASSEGQEEETQYF. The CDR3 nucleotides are TGTGCCAGCAGTGAAGGGCAGGAGGAAGAGACCCAGTACTTC.

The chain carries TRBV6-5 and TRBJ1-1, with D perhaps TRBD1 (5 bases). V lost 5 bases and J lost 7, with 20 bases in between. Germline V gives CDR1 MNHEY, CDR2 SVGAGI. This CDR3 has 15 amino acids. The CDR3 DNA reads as TGTGCCAGCAGTATCCCGATGGGGGGGGGAGGTGAAGCTTTCTTT. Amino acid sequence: CASSIPMGGGGEAFF.